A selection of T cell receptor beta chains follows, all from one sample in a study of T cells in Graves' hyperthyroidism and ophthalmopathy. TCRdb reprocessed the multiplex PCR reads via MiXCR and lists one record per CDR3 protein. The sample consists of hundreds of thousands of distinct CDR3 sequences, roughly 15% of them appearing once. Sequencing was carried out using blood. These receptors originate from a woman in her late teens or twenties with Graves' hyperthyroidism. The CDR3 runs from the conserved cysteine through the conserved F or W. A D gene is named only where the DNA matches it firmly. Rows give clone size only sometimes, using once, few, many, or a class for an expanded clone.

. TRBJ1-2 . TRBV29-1 CSVGKGWDYGYTF TGCAGCGTTGGGAAGGGGTGGGACTATGGCTACACCTTC
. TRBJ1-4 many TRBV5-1 CASSLGWGDVEKLFF TGCGCCAGCAGCTTGGGATGGGGGGACGTCGAAAAACTGTTTTTT
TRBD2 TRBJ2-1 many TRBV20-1 CSAYKGAGGYNEQFF TGCAGTGCTTACAAAGGTGCGGGAGGCTACAATGAGCAGTTCTTC
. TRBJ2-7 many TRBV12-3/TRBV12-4 CASSFSPYEQYF TGTGCCAGCAGTTTTTCCCCCTACGAGCAGTACTTC
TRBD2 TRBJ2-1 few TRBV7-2 CASSLGVAGDYMWFF TGTGCCAGCAGCTTAGGAGTAGCGGGCGATTATATGTGGTTCTTC
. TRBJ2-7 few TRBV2 CASSEAGPTYEQYF TGTGCCAGCAGTGAAGCGGGGCCGACCTACGAGCAGTACTTC
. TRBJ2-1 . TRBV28 CASSRPPGGTQGGNEQFF TGCGCCAGCAGCAGACCCCCGGGAGGTACCCAAGGGGGGAATGAGCAGTTCTTC
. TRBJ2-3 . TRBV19 CASSMGWATDTQYF TGTGCCAGTAGTATGGGCTGGGCCACAGATACGCAGTATTTT
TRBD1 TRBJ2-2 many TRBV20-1 CSARPGQGNTGELFF TGCAGTGCTCGCCCGGGACAGGGGAACACCGGGGAGCTGTTTTTT
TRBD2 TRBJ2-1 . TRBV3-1 CASSQVAVGGDEQFF TGTGCCAGCAGCCAAGTCGCTGTGGGGGGGGATGAGCAGTTCTTC
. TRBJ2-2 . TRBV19 CTSSIPSGELFF TGTACCAGTAGTATCCCCTCCGGGGAGCTGTTTTTT
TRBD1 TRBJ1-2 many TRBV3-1 CASSQRQGRGYTF TGTGCCAGCAGCCAAAGACAGGGGCGCGGCTACACCTTC
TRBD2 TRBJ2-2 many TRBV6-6 CASSYELAGSGELFF TGTGCCAGCAGTTACGAGCTAGCGGGTTCAGGGGAGCTGTTTTTT
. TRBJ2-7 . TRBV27 CASSLSMGEQYF TGTGCCAGCAGTTTATCGATGGGCGAGCAGTACTTC
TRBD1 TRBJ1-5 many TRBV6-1 CAGEGQYNQPQHF TGTGCCGGGGAGGGACAGTACAATCAGCCCCAGCATTTT
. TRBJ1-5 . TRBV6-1 CASRDGSYSNQPQHF TGTGCCAGCAGAGACGGGAGTTATAGCAATCAGCCCCAGCATTTT
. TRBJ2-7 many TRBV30 CAWSGNLYEQYF TGTGCCTGGAGTGGCAACCTCTACGAGCAGTACTTC
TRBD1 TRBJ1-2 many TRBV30 CAHRQGNYGYTF TGTGCCCACCGACAGGGCAACTATGGCTACACCTTC
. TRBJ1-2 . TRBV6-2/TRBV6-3 CASSYVAGPSSGYTF TGTGCCAGCAGTTACGTGGCAGGACCCAGCAGCGGCTACACCTTC
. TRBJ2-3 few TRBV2 CASKERADTQYF TGTGCCAGCAAGGAAAGGGCAGATACGCAGTATTTT
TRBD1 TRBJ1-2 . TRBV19 CASTPDRGAYGYTF TGTGCCAGTACCCCGGACAGGGGAGCCTATGGCTACACCTTC
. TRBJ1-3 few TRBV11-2 CASSSEVPRGNTIYF TGTGCCAGCAGCTCAGAGGTCCCGCGTGGAAACACCATATATTTT
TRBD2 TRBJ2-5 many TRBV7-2 CASSLGSVLAGTQYF TGTGCCAGCAGCTTAGGGTCAGTCCTAGCGGGGACCCAGTACTTC
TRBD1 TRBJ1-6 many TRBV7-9 CASSFDRAYNSPLHF TGTGCCAGCAGCTTTGACAGGGCCTATAATTCACCCCTCCACTTT
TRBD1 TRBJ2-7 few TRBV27 CASSLLGTGGSYEQYF TGTGCCAGCAGTTTGCTCGGGACAGGGGGCTCCTACGAGCAGTACTTC
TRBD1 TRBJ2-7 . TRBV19 CASQAQPKQGNEQYF TGTGCCAGTCAGGCCCAACCCAAACAGGGGAACGAGCAGTACTTC
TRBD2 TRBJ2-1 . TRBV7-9 CASSLSGRRYEQFF TGTGCCAGCAGCTTAAGCGGGAGGCGGTATGAGCAGTTCTTC
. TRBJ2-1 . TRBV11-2 CASSAGVSSYNEQFF TGTGCCAGCAGTGCAGGGGTTAGCTCCTACAATGAGCAGTTCTTC
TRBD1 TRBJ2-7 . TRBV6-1 CASSAQTRGISYEQYF TGTGCCAGCAGTGCGCAAACCAGGGGGATCTCCTACGAGCAGTACTTC
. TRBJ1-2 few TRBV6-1 CATRDSGIGYGYTF TGTGCCACCCGGGACTCAGGGATCGGCTATGGCTACACCTTC
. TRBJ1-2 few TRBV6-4 CASSTSGPGEIYGYTF TGTGCCAGCAGCACATCGGGCCCGGGGGAAATCTATGGCTACACCTTC
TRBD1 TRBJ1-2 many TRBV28 CASSSTGGDIYGYTF TGTGCCAGCAGTTCAACAGGGGGGGACATCTATGGCTACACCTTC
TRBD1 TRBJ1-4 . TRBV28 CATIHRGYEKLFF TGTGCCACTATTCACAGGGGGTATGAAAAACTGTTTTTT
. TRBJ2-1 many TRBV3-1 CASSQEIGSYNEQFF TGTGCCAGCAGCCAAGAAATCGGCTCCTACAATGAGCAGTTCTTC
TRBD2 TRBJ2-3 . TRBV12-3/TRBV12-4 CASSWRIRTSGRSPDTQYF TGTGCCAGCAGTTGGAGGATTCGGACTAGCGGGAGGTCTCCAGATACGCAGTATTTT